The sequence of this T cell receptor (beta chain) was determined in a study of T cell responses to AZD1222 COVID-19 vaccine. Germline V gives CDR1 MGHRA, CDR2 YSYEKL. The CDR3 has 14 amino acids. Trimming removed 1 base from V and 3 bases from J, with 8 bases in between. TCRdb's table, derived via immunoSEQ multiplex PCR, lists solely in-frame clones and lacks some. The sample lists almost 95,000 clones, less than 85% seen once, with 4.5% in the top ten. This chain uses TRBV4-1 with TRBJ2-3; perhaps TRBD2 as D (6 bases). Sequenced material: peripheral blood, taken 28 days after the second AZD1222 dose. This clonotype was sampled from an adult who received the AZD1222 COVID-19 vaccine. CDR3 in DNA: TGCGCCAGCAGCCAAGGCGCGGGGACAGATACGCAGTATTTT. Translated, it gives CASSQGAGTDTQYF.